This T cell receptor beta chain appears in the sequencing data of a study of molecular identifiers for immune sequencing clone quantification. The CDR3 totals 17 residues. CDR1 SQVTM and CDR2 ANQGSEA come from the germline V gene. J gave up 4 bases and V 7 bases, and 20 bases lay outside the gene matches. Libraries of bulk TCR were made by previously described methods (with listed TCR primers). One entry per CDR3 protein results from TCRdb running MiXCR on the PCR reads. The data show about 320,000 distinct CDR3 sequences, with 24% seen just once and about 0.7% held by the top ten. Investigators produced naive CD8 libraries from 20,000 to 1,000,000 sorted cells, drawing on 10%, 30% or 50% RNA. Naive CD8 T cell sorting was performed on the CD8+CD4-CCR7+CD45RA+ phenotype. This clonotype was seen repeatedly, ten times or more. Antigen unknown. General observations from the study: Over 98% of effector molecules, but under 1% in naive cells, were held by clones with more than 20 RNA copies.

Sequencing input: naive CD8+ T cells from blood, with Jurkat cell RNA spiked in. Subset indicated: FACS-sorted CD8+CD4-CCR7+CD45RA+ naive T cells. The source of this sequence is a human donor in good health. Some libraries in this study had Jurkat cell RNA spiked in. V gene TRBV29-1 combines with J gene TRBJ2-7; 9 bases align to TRBD2. The CDR3 nucleotides are TGCAGCGCTCTTGGGGTTAGCGGGAGCCCTAGAGGTTACGAGCAGTACTTC. Protein sequence: CSALGVSGSPRGYEQYF.